This TCR beta chain was documented in a study of blood T cells in healthy people across ages. Overall study findings and caveats: The study found more naive CD4+ cells and higher diversity in long-lived than aged donors. Investigators viewed diversity estimates from one million T cells as underestimates, the study reported.

For the second PCR, which ran for 7 to 11 cycles, a sample-barcoded 5' primer and a J-beta primer mix were used. Sequencing of every sample gave 2.5 million or more CDR3-containing paired-end reads. A single record per CDR3 protein comes from TCRdb applying MiXCR to the 5' RACE reads. The sample consists of more than 750,000 distinct CDR3 sequences, roughly 29% of them appearing once. Per the germline V gene, CDR1 is MDHEN and CDR2 is SYDVKM. The CDR3 is made up of 14 amino acids. Trimming cost V 3 bases and J 8 bases, with 14 bases left between them. This clonotype was detected only a few times. Its antigen is currently unknown. This sample was shared with a second study, whose subject was T cells of mothers and their children. From that paper: Sequencing returned over 8 million TCR beta CDR3 reads per mother and several million per child.

Sequenced sample: blood. This chain joins TRBV28 and TRBJ2-1; D perhaps matches TRBD1 (5 bases). The clonotype comes from a woman in her forties in good health. The DNA for the CDR3 is TGTGCCAGCAGTTTCCAGGGTTCGGACGATGAGCAGTTCTTC. This translates into CASSFQGSDDEQFF.